The present T cell receptor (beta chain) was sequenced within a study of blood T cell repertoires in COVID-19. Only in-frame clones appear in the TCRdb table, and some are missing; sequencing was by immunoSEQ multiplex PCR. The data show 300,000 to 400,000 clones, around 89% seen once. The receptor was derived from a young woman with acute COVID-19. The sample taken for sequencing was PBMCs or T cells enriched from blood (not recorded which).

The CDR3 bases are TGCGCCAGCAGCCAAGAGCGCGGGTCACCCCTCCACTTT. Protein: CASSQERGSPLHF. The chain employs TRBV4-1 and TRBJ1-6; D uncertain. Germline lookup yields CDR1 MGHRA and CDR2 YSYEKL. CDR3 length: 13 residues. V was trimmed by 0 bases and J by 10 bases, leaving 7 bases between them.